These T cell receptor beta chains were read from a single sample in a study of T cell responses to AZD1222 COVID-19 vaccine. The repertoire was sequenced with immunoSEQ multiplex PCR; TCRdb's copy has only in-frame clones and lacks some. The repertoire holds 150,000 or so clones, with about nine tenths as singletons. The sequencing here drew on peripheral blood, taken 28 days after the second AZD1222 dose. The receptors derive from an adult who received the AZD1222 COVID-19 vaccine. Both conserved end residues are part of each CDR3. The D gene is left open where the match is weak. Rows give clone size only sometimes, using once, few, many, or a class for an expanded clone.

clone_size j_call v_call d_call cdr3_nt cdr3_aa
- TRBJ2-7 TRBV6-1 - TGTGCCAGCAGTGAAACTTCGTACGAGCAGTACTTC CASSETSYEQYF
- TRBJ2-7 TRBV6-5 - TGTGCCAGCAGTTACGGGGTGGGCGGCTACGAGCAGTACTTC CASSYGVGGYEQYF
- TRBJ1-3 TRBV28 - TGTGCCAGCAGGGGGACTGGAAACACCATATATTTT CASRGTGNTIYF
- TRBJ1-5 TRBV3-1/TRBV3-2 - TGTGCCAGCAGCCAGGGGTCCTATAGCAATCAGCCCCAGCATTTT CASSQGSYSNQPQHF
- TRBJ1-1 TRBV18 - TGTGCCAGCTCACCACTCGGCGGCCAGAACACTGAAGCTTTCTTT CASSPLGGQNTEAFF
- TRBJ2-7 TRBV5-1 TRBD1 TGCGCCAGCAGGGAGTCCGGGACAGGGATTCAGCAGTACTTC CASRESGTGIQQYF
- TRBJ2-2 TRBV30 - TGTGCCTGGAGTGGGGTGGGGTCCGGGGAGCTGTTTTTT CAWSGVGSGELFF
- TRBJ2-7 TRBV12-3/TRBV12-4 - TGTGCCAGCAGCACCCTTCTTGTCGGGGAGCAGTACTTC CASSTLLVGEQYF
- TRBJ1-3 TRBV6-2/TRBV6-3 - TGTGCCAGCAGTTACTCGGTAGGAGCCACCATATATTTT CASSYSVGATIYF
- TRBJ2-6 TRBV28 TRBD1 TGTGCCAGCAGTGGACAGGGGAGCTCTGGGGCCAACGTCCTGACTTTC CASSGQGSSGANVLTF
- TRBJ2-3 TRBV7-9 TRBD1 TGTGCCAGCAGCCCATGGACAGGGGCGACAGATACGCAGTATTTT CASSPWTGATDTQYF
few TRBJ1-2 TRBV6-1 - TGTGCCAGCAGTGAAATGCCGGGGGCAGGGTATGGCTACACCTTC CASSEMPGAGYGYTF
- TRBJ2-2 TRBV7-2 - TGTGCCAGCAGCTTAGCGCTTGGGAACACCGGGGAGCTGTTTTTT CASSLALGNTGELFF
- TRBJ1-5 TRBV5-4 - TGTGCCAGCAAAACATGGCCGGGGGGACATAGCAATCAGCCCCAGCATTTT CASKTWPGGHSNQPQHF
- TRBJ1-1 TRBV6-1 - TGTGCCAGCAGTGAATGGGCCCGGGCTTTCTTT CASSEWARAFF
- TRBJ2-1 TRBV19 - TGTGCCAGTAGCTTTGGGGAGGGGGGATACAATGAGCAGTTCTTC CASSFGEGGYNEQFF
- TRBJ1-3 TRBV5-1 - TGCGCCAGCAGCACCTTGGGTTCCTCTGGAAACACCATATATTTT CASSTLGSSGNTIYF
- TRBJ2-3 TRBV28 TRBD2 TGTGCCAGCACCTCGGGAGGGGGCACAGATACGCAGTATTTT CASTSGGGTDTQYF
- TRBJ2-5 TRBV29-1 - TGCAGCGTCAGAAGGGGGACGGCTTCACAAGAGACCCAGTACTTC CSVRRGTASQETQYF
- TRBJ2-7 TRBV21-1 - TGTGCCAGCAGCAACTGGAGGTCGGGCTACGAGCAGTACTTC CASSNWRSGYEQYF
- TRBJ1-5 TRBV6-5 - TGTGCCAGCAGTTACGGACAGTTGGCTCAGCCCCAGCATTTT CASSYGQLAQPQHF
- TRBJ2-6 TRBV6-5 - TGTGCCAGCAGTTACGAAAGAGGGGCTGGGGCCAACGTCCTGACTTTC CASSYERGAGANVLTF
- TRBJ1-5 TRBV5-6 TRBD1 TGTGCCAGCAGCTACGGACAGGGGGGATATAGCAATCAGCCCCAGCATTTT CASSYGQGGYSNQPQHF
- TRBJ2-7 TRBV12-3/TRBV12-4 - TGTGCCAGTGGTGGTTTGGAGCAGTACTTC CASGGLEQYF
- TRBJ1-1 TRBV29-1 TRBD1 TGCAGCGTCGGGACAGGATGGACTGAAGCTTTCTTT CSVGTGWTEAFF
once TRBJ2-1 TRBV20-1 TRBD2 TGCAGTGCTAGTAGGCGGGGAGGGAATGAGCAGTTCTTC CSASRRGGNEQFF
- TRBJ1-5 TRBV6-5 - TGTGCCAGCACGGCAGGGAGAAATAGCAATCAGCCCCAGCATTTT CASTAGRNSNQPQHF
- TRBJ2-1 TRBV5-1 - TGCGCCAGCAGCCAGAATACCAACTCCTACAATGAGCAGTTCTTC CASSQNTNSYNEQFF
- TRBJ2-2 TRBV5-1 - TGCGCCAGCACGGACACAAACACCGGGGAGCTGTTTTTT CASTDTNTGELFF
- TRBJ2-1 TRBV2 TRBD2 TGTGCCAGCAGTGGTGTAGTGGGAGGGGACAATGAGCAGTTCTTC CASSGVVGGDNEQFF
- TRBJ2-3 TRBV5-1 TRBD1 TGCGCCAGCAGCTTGGCCGGGACAGTTAGCACAGATACGCAGTATTTT CASSLAGTVSTDTQYF
- TRBJ2-5 TRBV18 - TGTGCCAGCTCACCAGGGGGGGCCGTGGAGACCCAGTACTTC CASSPGGAVETQYF
once TRBJ2-7 TRBV7-2 - TGTGCCAGCAGCTTAGACTCGCCCCGCTACGAGCAGTACTTC CASSLDSPRYEQYF
- TRBJ2-1 TRBV10-3 TRBD2 TGTGCCGTGACCCCGGGGCTAGCGGGAGATGAGCAGTTCTTC CAVTPGLAGDEQFF
- TRBJ1-1 TRBV28 - TGTGCCAGCAGTTTAGAGGGGACTCCGGACGGCGCTTTCTTT CASSLEGTPDGAFF
- TRBJ1-2 TRBV7-9 - TGTGCCAGCAGTCAATCAGTTAACTATGGCTACACCTTC CASSQSVNYGYTF
- TRBJ2-2 TRBV7-3 TRBD2 TGTGCCAGCCGACCGCCGGGCGGGAGTGGTACCGGGGAGCTGTTTTTT CASRPPGGSGTGELFF
- TRBJ2-6 TRBV5-1 - TGCGCCAGCAGCTTGGGGAGATCTGGGGCCAACGTCCTGACTTTC CASSLGRSGANVLTF
- TRBJ2-2 TRBV28 TRBD1 TGTGCCAGCAGAAAGAGGGACAGGGTTAACACCGGGGAGCTGTTTTTT CASRKRDRVNTGELFF
- TRBJ2-7 TRBV5-6 - TGTGCCAGCAGCTTCCGTACAGCCACCTTGGTCGAGCAGTACTTC CASSFRTATLVEQYF
- TRBJ1-5 TRBV7-2 TRBD1 TGTGCCAGCAGCTTTTTCGGGACAGGGGGCCGTCAGCCCCAGCATTTT CASSFFGTGGRQPQHF
- TRBJ2-1 TRBV11-2 TRBD2 TGTGCCAGCAGCAGCGGGACTAGCGGCTACAATGAGCAGTTCTTC CASSSGTSGYNEQFF
- TRBJ2-3 TRBV6-6 TRBD2 TGTGCCAGCAGTTACTCAAGCGGGGGGGGTACAGATACGCAGTATTTT CASSYSSGGGTDTQYF
once TRBJ2-2 TRBV6-2/TRBV6-3 TRBD2 TGTGCCAGCAGTCTCCCGGGACTAGCGGGAGTAAGGACCGGGGAGCTGTTTTTT CASSLPGLAGVRTGELFF
once TRBJ1-2 TRBV7-9 - TGTGCCAGCAGCCCTCGCGGGGGGGCTGATTCGGACTTC CASSPRGGADSDF
once TRBJ2-7 TRBV6-5 TRBD2 TGTGCCAGCGAAGTAGCGGGAGGGAACGAGCAGTACTTC CASEVAGGNEQYF
once TRBJ2-2 TRBV7-3 - TGTGCCAGCAGCTTACTCGGGTCGAACACCGGGGAGCTGTTTTTT CASSLLGSNTGELFF
- TRBJ1-6 TRBV10-3 - TGTGCCACCTGGTTGGGAGGTAATTCACCCCTCCACTTT CATWLGGNSPLHF
- TRBJ1-5 TRBV30 TRBD1 TGTGCCTGGAGTGGGGGACAGGGTATCTATCAGCCCCAGCATTTT CAWSGGQGIYQPQHF
- TRBJ1-5 TRBV5-1 - TGCGCCAGCAGCTTGTATGAAGGGTTTCAGCCCCAGCATTTT CASSLYEGFQPQHF
- TRBJ2-1 TRBV2 TRBD2 TGTGCCAGCAGTGAATCAGCGGGGGGCCGGAATGAGCAGTTCTTC CASSESAGGRNEQFF
once TRBJ2-1 TRBV5-1 TRBD2 TGCGCCAGCAGCTCAACTACGACTAGCACCCATGAGCAGTTCTTC CASSSTTTSTHEQFF
- TRBJ2-1 TRBV5-1 TRBD1 TGCGCCAGCATCGTAGGGACAGGGTCCTACAATGAGCAGTTCTTC CASIVGTGSYNEQFF
- TRBJ2-7 TRBV11-2 TRBD1 TGTGCCAGCAGCTTTACGAGGGGACAGGGGGTTAAGGAGCAGTACTTC CASSFTRGQGVKEQYF
- TRBJ2-5 TRBV3-1/TRBV3-2 TRBD1 TGTGCCAGCAGCCTCCGGACAGGGGGCGGAGAGACCCAGTACTTC CASSLRTGGGETQYF